One sample yielded the 3 T cell receptor beta chains listed below, sequenced in a study of T cells expressing NK-cell markers (dated by TCRdb to about 2020). Libraries were constructed by 5' RACE. The run used an Illumina HiSeq 2000. After reprocessing by TCRdb, each CDR3 protein sequence is one entry, and no DNA is given. This sample's table has entries for 450,000 to 600,000 distinct CDR3 sequences. In total, the top ten clones hold approximately 3.6% of the sample. The sample consisted of blood T cells: a sorted CD56 or NKG2C T cell subset, CD4+ or CD8+ T cells, or bulk PBMC T cells (not recorded which). The receptors here all came from a man between 18 and 35 years old in good health. Donor details come from another sample of the same person, matched by shared clones.

The V call is TRBV7-2, the J call TRBJ2-4; the D call of TRBD2 rests on TCRdb alone, since no DNA is present to check it. The CDR3 covers 13 residues. The germline gives CDR1 SGHTA, CDR2 FQGNSA. CDR3 in amino acids: CASSLRALVPQYF.

CDR3 in amino acids: CASSVDRHLGEQYF. The chain links TRBV9 to TRBJ2-7; TCRdb's D call of TRBD1 is untestable without DNA. Germline V gene lookup returns CDR1 SGDLS and CDR2 YYNGEE. This CDR3 is built from 14 residues.

The V call is TRBV7-9, the J call TRBJ2-5; TCRdb picks TRBD1, but there is no DNA to check that call. The CDR3 is 14 residues long. Germline-derived CDR1 and CDR2 are SEHNR and FQNEAQ (reference sequence). The chain's CDR3 is CASSLAQTPPGQYF. The variable domain in full, with the rest retrieved from reference TRBV7-9 and TRBJ2-5, is DTGVSQNPRHKITKRGQNVTFRCDPISEHNRLYWYRQTLGQGPEFLTYFQNEAQLEKSRLLSDRFSAERPKGSFSTLEIQRTEQGDSAMYLCASSLAQTPPGQYFGPGTRLLVL.